Each of the 21 T cell receptor gamma chains below was sequenced from the same sample in a study of γδ T cells in repeated Plasmodium falciparum infection (dated by TCRdb to about 2021). Vgamma9/Vdelta2+ and Vdelta2-negative gammadelta T cell populations were flow-sorted from peripheral blood mononuclear cells for bulk TCR repertoire analysis. The library was produced with multiplex PCR. TCRdb shows the sequencer as Illumina MiSeq. TCRdb reprocessed the public data with the CATT caller; entries with the same nucleotide sequence were combined afterwards. Here the sample has approximately 26,000 gamma-chain clones; 3% occur a single time. The top ten hold 30% to 35% of the sample. The sequencing sample was made of gamma-delta T cells from blood. The receptor source for this set is a pool of human donors (malaria-infected and uninfected, not separated).

This clone was seen repeatedly, ten times or more. This likely traces to a read error, being one base from a far larger clone. This CDR3 is also generated by other DNA sequences in the sample. The chain links TRGV4 to TRGJP2. CDR1 and CDR2 from the germline V gene are EGSTGY and YDSYTSSV. There are 15 residues in the CDR3. The CDR3 coding sequence is TGTGCCACCTGGGAGGGTTATAGTAGTGATTGGATCAAGACGTTC. Amino acid sequence: CATWEGYSSDWIKTF.

A note on this clone: The TCRdb protein, from a much larger clone, departs from this DNA's translation at residue 8, likely by read error; the protein shown derives from the DNA. The chain combines TRGV8 with TRGJ1 or TRGJ2. Here the J gene came from matching the DNA to germline, since TCRdb omits it. V was pared by 2 bases and J by 12 bases, with 7 bases of the junction left unmatched. CDR3 length equals 11 residues. The germline gives CDR1 VENAVY, CDR2 YDSYNSRV. The CDR3 region is CATWDIHRKLF. The CDR3 coding sequence is TGTGCCACCTGGGATATTCATAGGAAACTCTTT.

In regard to this clone: The amino acid sequence in TCRdb belongs to a much larger clone and departs from this DNA's translation at residue 8, likely a sequencing read error; the sequence shown is translated from the DNA. V gene TRGV9 combines with J gene TRGJ1 or TRGJ2. This CDR3 is 13 amino acids long. V shed 3 bases and J 6 bases; nucleotides not matched to a gene: 8. CDR1 is GITISATS, CDR2 ISYDGTV, per germline (reference sequence). The CDR3 DNA follows: TGTGCCTTGTGGGAGCCTGAACCTTATAAGAAACTCTTT. It yields the protein CALWEPEPYKKLF.

This clone was counted many times. V gene TRGV3 combines with J gene TRGJ1 or TRGJ2. In the absence of a J gene in TCRdb, the DNA was matched to germline to assign it here. Germline lookup yields CDR1 VTNTFY and CDR2 YDVSTARD (reference sequence). After removal of 6 bases from V and 2 bases from J, the junction contained 7 bases not matched to a gene. This CDR3 contains 13 residues. This chain's CDR3 is CATWYPYYYKKLF. CDR3 coding DNA: TGTGCCACCTGGTACCCGTATTATTATAAGAAACTCTTT.

This clone has more than one count but fewer than ten. The amino acid sequence in TCRdb belongs to a much larger clone and departs from this DNA's translation at residue 9, likely a sequencing read error; the sequence shown is translated from the DNA. J is TRGJ1 or TRGJ2 and V is TRGV9. TCRdb is silent on the J gene; assignment here came from matching the DNA to germline. V was pared by 2 bases and J by 11 bases, with 15 bases of the junction left unmatched. The CDR3 sequence is 14 residues long. Germline values: CDR1 GITISATS, CDR2 ISYDGTV (reference sequence). In DNA, the CDR3 is TGTGCCTTGTGGGAGGGGGCAAAAGCTCGGGAGAAACTCTTT. It translates to CALWEGAKAREKLF.

This clone came up many times. The chain combines TRGV9 with TRGJ1 or TRGJ2. This CDR3 spans 14 amino acids. Germline V gene lookup returns CDR1 GITISATS and CDR2 ISYDGTV (reference sequence). V lost 8 bases, J lost 0 bases, and 10 bases stayed unmatched. Here the CDR3 reads CALSEVSNYYKKLF. In DNA, the CDR3 is TGTGCCTTGTCCGAGGTGTCGAATTATTATAAGAAACTCTTT.

This clone was detected only a few times. A far larger clone is one base from this, pointing to a likely read error. The same CDR3 arises from other DNA sequences in this sample as well. The J gene has no call, while the V gene is TRGV3. CDR1 is VTNTFY and CDR2 is YDVSTARD in the germline V gene (reference sequence). The CDR3 runs 15 residues. CDR3 bases: TGTGCCACCTGGGACAGACGGGGAGGCGATTGGATTAAGACGTTT. Amino acid sequence: CATWDRRGGDWIKTF.

This clone was recorded many times. TCRdb shows a much larger clone's protein in place of this DNA's translation, and the two differ at residue 3, likely through a read error; the protein shown is translated from the DNA. DNA for the CDR3: TGTGCCTCGTGGGAGGGATATACCACTGGTTGGTTCAAGATATTT. Translating gives CASWEGYTTGWFKIF. The genes are TRGV9 and TRGJP1. The J gene is absent in TCRdb and was assigned here via DNA matching to germline. Germline V gene sequence: CDR1 GITISATS, CDR2 ISYDGTV (reference sequence). The CDR3 runs 15 residues.

As concerns this clone: This DNA's translation and the protein TCRdb lists, from a much larger clone, do not match at residue 6, likely due to a read error; the protein shown is translated from the DNA. V gene TRGV9 combines with J gene TRGJ1 or TRGJ2. The J gene, missing from TCRdb, was assigned here through DNA to germline matching. Per germline, CDR1 GITISATS and CDR2 ISYDGTV (reference sequence). The CDR3 length is 13 residues. The junction had 11 bases not matched to a gene; V was cut back by 5 bases and J by 7 bases. In nucleotides, the CDR3 is TGTGCCTTGTGGGGCCGTCCGGGATATAAGAAACTCTTT. This gives the protein CALWGRPGYKKLF.

This clone showed up just a few times. The likely explanation is a read error, given a far larger clone one base away. In the same sample, other DNA sequences code for this CDR3. V gene TRGV9 combines with J gene TRGJ1 or TRGJ2. Assignment of the J gene here rests on matching the DNA to germline, because TCRdb gives none. Germline V CDR1 and CDR2: GITISATS, ISYDGTV (reference sequence). The CDR3 covers 14 residues. The CDR3 loop is CALWEYRAYYKKLF. In nucleotides, the CDR3 is TGCGCCTTGTGGGAGTATCGGGCTTATTATAAGAAACTCTTT.

This clone was counted between two and nine times. A read error likely explains this, since a far larger clone differs by one base. Other DNA sequences in the same sample also yield this CDR3. The DNA of the CDR3 is TGTGCCACCTGGGACAAGCCCACCGAGGATTATAAGAAGCTCTTT. Its translation: CATWDKPTEDYKKLF. With the J gene uncalled, the V gene is TRGV3. CDR1 is VTNTFY, CDR2 YDVSTARD, per germline (reference sequence). The CDR3 is made up of 15 amino acids.

This clone turned up a few times. The protein held in TCRdb is that of a much larger clone and does not match this DNA's translation at residue 11, likely because of a read error; the protein shown is translated from the DNA. Here the V gene is TRGV9, but the J gene went uncalled. The CDR3 sequence is 13 residues long. Germline assignment: CDR1 GITISATS and CDR2 ISYDGTV (reference sequence). CDR3 sequence: CALWEATYYKELF. The DNA for the CDR3 is TGTGCCTTGTGGGAGGCTACCTATTATAAGGAACTCTTT.

The sample holds many counts of this clone. The protein TCRdb gives is from a much larger clone and does not agree with this DNA's translation at residue 11, likely a read error; the protein shown here comes from the DNA. The same CDR3 arises from other DNA sequences in this sample as well. The chain is built from TRGV9 and TRGJP2. The J gene, absent from TCRdb, was called here by matching the DNA to germline. The germline V gene encodes CDR1 GITISATS and CDR2 ISYDGTV (reference sequence). The CDR3 spans 15 residues. For the CDR3, the DNA is TGTGCCTTGTGGGAGCCGGTCGGTAGTGATTGTATCAAGACGTTT. Translated: CALWEPVGSDCIKTF.

About this clone: TCRdb lists the protein of a much larger clone for this DNA, which differs at residue 12, so this is likely a read error; the protein given here is translated from the DNA itself. This chain joins TRGV9 and TRGJP. Here the J gene came from matching the DNA to germline, since TCRdb omits it. Germline loops: CDR1 GITISATS, CDR2 ISYDGTV (reference sequence). The length of the CDR3 is 17 residues. The CDR3 sequence: CALWETTQELGRKIKVF. Written as DNA, the CDR3 is TGTGCCTTGTGGGAGACTACTCAAGAGTTGGGCAGAAAAATCAAGGTATTT.

This clone has only a few counts. An end of the junction differs from the germline gene, which may be a read error. The chain combines TRGV3 with TRGJ1 or TRGJ2. TCRdb leaves out the J gene; it was filled in here by matching the DNA to germline. Germline CDR1 is VTNTFY and CDR2 is YDVSTARD (reference sequence). This CDR3 has 12 residues. The DNA for the CDR3 is TGCGCCTGGGACAGGCCCTTTTATAAGAAACTCTTT. Residues: CAWDRPFYKKLF.

This clone was found many times. The protein that TCRdb holds for this DNA derives from a much larger clone and differs from the translated DNA at residue 9, which likely indicates a read error; the protein shown here is translated from the DNA. The genes are TRGV2 and TRGJ1 or TRGJ2. The ends lost 2 bases at V and 13 bases at J; junction bases unmatched: 11. Germline CDR1 reads EGSNGY; CDR2 reads YDSYNSKV. The length of the CDR3 is 12 residues. This CDR3 is CATWDAGGIKLF. Written as DNA, the CDR3 is TGTGCCACCTGGGACGCAGGAGGTATCAAACTCTTT.

This clone was seen many times. The gene calls are TRGV9 and TRGJ1 or TRGJ2. Germline assignment: CDR1 GITISATS and CDR2 ISYDGTV (reference sequence). With 0 bases clipped from V and 3 bases from J, the junction kept 11 bases outside the gene matches. This CDR3 is built from 16 residues. This CDR3 reads CALWEVPNSLYYKKLF. The CDR3 DNA is TGTGCCTTGTGGGAGGTGCCCAATTCTCTTTATTATAAGAAACTCTTT.

This clone was observed at least ten times. The protein recorded in TCRdb matches a much larger clone and deviates from this DNA's translation at residue 5, suggesting a read error; the protein here is obtained by translating the DNA. V usage is TRGV3 and J usage is TRGJ1 or TRGJ2. This CDR3 contains 14 residues. Germline CDR1 VTNTFY, CDR2 YDVSTARD (reference sequence). CDR3 amino acids: CATWNRPEYYKKLF. In DNA form, the CDR3 reads TGTGCCACCTGGAACAGGCCAGAATATTATAAGAAACTCTTT.

This clone was picked up a small number of times. TCRdb's protein for this DNA is that of a much larger clone and differs from the translation at residue 12, likely a read error; the protein shown is the DNA translation. The CDR3 loop is CATWDAVSGYKRLF. The CDR3 DNA reads TGTGCCACCTGGGATGCAGTTTCCGGTTATAAGAGACTCTTT. The V gene is listed as TRGV4; no J gene was called. The germline V gene has CDR1 EGSTGY and CDR2 YDSYTSSV. The CDR3 extends over 14 amino acids.

In the case of this clone: A far larger clone is one nucleotide away, so this likely arose from a read error. Other DNA sequences in this sample translate to the same CDR3. This sequence joins TRGV2 and TRGJ1 or TRGJ2. Since TCRdb gives no J gene, matching the DNA to germline was used here to assign it. V shed 0 bases and J 2 bases; nucleotides not matched to a gene: 13. CDR1 is EGSNGY, CDR2 YDSYNSKV, per germline. The CDR3 covers 17 residues. CDR3 DNA sequence: TGTGCCACCTGGGACGGGCCGTGCAAGTTGGATTATTATAAGAAACTCTTT. This sequence encodes CATWDGPCKLDYYKKLF.

This clone was seen more than once but under ten times. TCRdb assigns this DNA the protein of a much larger clone, which departs from its translation at residue 11; this likely reflects a read error, and the protein shown comes from translating the DNA. The rearrangement links TRGV9 to TRGJP. Germline matching of the DNA provided the J gene here, since TCRdb leaves it blank. Per the germline V gene, CDR1 is GITISATS and CDR2 is ISYDGTV (reference sequence). The CDR3 consists of 17 residues. The CDR3 protein is CALWEKGQELSKKIKVF. The CDR3 DNA is TGTGCCTTGTGGGAGAAGGGGCAAGAGTTGAGCAAAAAAATCAAGGTATTT.